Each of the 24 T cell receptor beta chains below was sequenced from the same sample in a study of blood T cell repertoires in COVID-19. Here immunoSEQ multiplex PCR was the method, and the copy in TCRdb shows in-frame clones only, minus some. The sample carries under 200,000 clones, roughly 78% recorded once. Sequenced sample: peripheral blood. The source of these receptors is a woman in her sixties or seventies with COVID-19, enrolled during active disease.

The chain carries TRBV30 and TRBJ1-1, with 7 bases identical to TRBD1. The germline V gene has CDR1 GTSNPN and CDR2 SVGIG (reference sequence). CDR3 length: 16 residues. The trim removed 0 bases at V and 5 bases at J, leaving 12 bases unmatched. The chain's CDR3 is CAWSVFRGQRGTEAFF. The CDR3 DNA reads TGTGCCTGGAGTGTGTTTAGGGGGCAAAGGGGAACTGAAGCTTTCTTT.

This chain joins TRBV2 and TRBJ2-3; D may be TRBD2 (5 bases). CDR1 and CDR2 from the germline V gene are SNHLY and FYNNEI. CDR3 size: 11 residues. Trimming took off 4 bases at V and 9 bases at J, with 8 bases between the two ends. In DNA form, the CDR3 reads TGTGCCAGCAGTGCGGGGAGAACGCAGTATTTT. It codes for CASSAGRTQYF.

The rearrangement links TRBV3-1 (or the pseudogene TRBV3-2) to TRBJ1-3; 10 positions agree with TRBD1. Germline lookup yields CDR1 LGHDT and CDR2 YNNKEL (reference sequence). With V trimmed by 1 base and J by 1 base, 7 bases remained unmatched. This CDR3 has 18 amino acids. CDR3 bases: TGTGCCAGCAGCCAAGCACTACCGGGACAGGGGTCTGGAAACACCATATATTTT. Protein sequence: CASSQALPGQGSGNTIYF.

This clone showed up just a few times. The CDR3 nucleotides read TGTGCCAGCAGTAGCGGGAGCTACAATGAGCAGTTCTTC. Protein: CASSSGSYNEQFF. V gene TRBV6-4 combines with J gene TRBJ2-1; TRBD2 matches 8 bases. This CDR3 is built from 13 residues. Unmatched junction bases numbered 0, after V lost 5 bases and J lost 3 bases. CDR1 and CDR2 (germline): MRHNA, SNTAGT.

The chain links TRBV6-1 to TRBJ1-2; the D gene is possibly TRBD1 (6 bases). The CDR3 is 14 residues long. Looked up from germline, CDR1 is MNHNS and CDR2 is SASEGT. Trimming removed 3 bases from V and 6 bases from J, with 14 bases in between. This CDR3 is CASSDRGKGDGYTF. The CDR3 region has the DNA TGTGCCAGCAGTGACAGGGGAAAAGGAGATGGCTACACCTTC.

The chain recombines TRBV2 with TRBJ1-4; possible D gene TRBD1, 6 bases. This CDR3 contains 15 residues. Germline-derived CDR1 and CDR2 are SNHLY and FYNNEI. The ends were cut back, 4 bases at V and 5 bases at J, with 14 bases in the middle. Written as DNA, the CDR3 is TGTGCCAGCAGTGCAACAGGGCCGCCGAATGAAAAACTGTTTTTT. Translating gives CASSATGPPNEKLFF.

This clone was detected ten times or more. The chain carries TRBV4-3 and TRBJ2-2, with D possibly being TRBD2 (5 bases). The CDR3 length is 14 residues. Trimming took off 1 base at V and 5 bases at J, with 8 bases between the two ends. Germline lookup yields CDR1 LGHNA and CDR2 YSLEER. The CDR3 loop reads CASSQGPGTGELFF. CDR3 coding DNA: TGCGCCAGCAGCCAAGGGCCGGGGACCGGGGAGCTGTTTTTT.

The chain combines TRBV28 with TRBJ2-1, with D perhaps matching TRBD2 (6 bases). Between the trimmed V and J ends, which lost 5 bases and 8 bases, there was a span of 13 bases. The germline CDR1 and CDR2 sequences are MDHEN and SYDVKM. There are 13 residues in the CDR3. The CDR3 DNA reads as TGTGCCAGCAGTCCCCCGGGCGGGGATGAGCAGTTCTTC. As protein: CASSPPGGDEQFF.

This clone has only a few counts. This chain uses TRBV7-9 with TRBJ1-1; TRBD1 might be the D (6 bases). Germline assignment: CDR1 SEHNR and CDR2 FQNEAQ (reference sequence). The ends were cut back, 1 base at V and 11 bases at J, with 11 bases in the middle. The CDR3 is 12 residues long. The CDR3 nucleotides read TGTGCCAGCAGCTTAGAGGGGCAGGGGGCTTTCTTT. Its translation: CASSLEGQGAFF.

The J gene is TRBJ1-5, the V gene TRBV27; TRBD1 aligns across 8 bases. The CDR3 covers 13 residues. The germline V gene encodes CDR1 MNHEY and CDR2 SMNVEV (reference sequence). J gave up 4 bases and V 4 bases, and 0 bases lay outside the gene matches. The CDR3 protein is CASSYRGNQPQHF. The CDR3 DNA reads TGTGCCAGCAGTTACAGGGGGAATCAGCCCCAGCATTTT.

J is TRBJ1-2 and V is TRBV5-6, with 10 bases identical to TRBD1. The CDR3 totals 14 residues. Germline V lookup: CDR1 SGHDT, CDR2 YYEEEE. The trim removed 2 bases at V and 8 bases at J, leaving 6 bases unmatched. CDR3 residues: CASSLPGTGVGYTF. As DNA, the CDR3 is TGTGCCAGCAGCTTACCCGGGACAGGGGTCGGCTACACCTTC.

Written as DNA, the CDR3 is TGTGCCAGCAGTAGGGGTGGCTCTGGAAACACCATATATTTT. This translates into CASSRGGSGNTIYF. V usage is TRBV6-5 and J usage is TRBJ1-3, with TRBD1 as a possible D gene (5 bases). CDR3 length equals 14 residues. The germline gives CDR1 MNHEY, CDR2 SVGAGI. Trimming took off 5 bases at V and 0 bases at J, with 8 bases between the two ends.

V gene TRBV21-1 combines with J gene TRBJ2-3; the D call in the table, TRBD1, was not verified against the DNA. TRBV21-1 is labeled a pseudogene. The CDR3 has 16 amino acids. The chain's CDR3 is CASITTQGVLPDTQYF. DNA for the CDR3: TGTGCCAGCATCACAACCCAGGGGGTGCTTCCAGATACGCAGTATTTT.

The CDR3 DNA sequence: TGTGCCAGCAGTTCGGTTTCCTATGGCTACACCTTC. It specifies CASSSVSYGYTF. The chain employs TRBV28 and TRBJ1-2; D uncertain. Germline-derived CDR1 and CDR2 are MDHEN and SYDVKM. V gave up 4 bases and J gave up 4 bases, with 7 bases separating them. CDR3 size: 12 residues.

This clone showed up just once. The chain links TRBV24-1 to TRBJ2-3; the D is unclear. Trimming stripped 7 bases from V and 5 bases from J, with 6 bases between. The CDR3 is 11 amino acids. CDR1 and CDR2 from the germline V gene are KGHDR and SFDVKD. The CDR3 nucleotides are TGTGCCACCAGCGTTTTAGATACGCAGTATTTT. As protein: CATSVLDTQYF.

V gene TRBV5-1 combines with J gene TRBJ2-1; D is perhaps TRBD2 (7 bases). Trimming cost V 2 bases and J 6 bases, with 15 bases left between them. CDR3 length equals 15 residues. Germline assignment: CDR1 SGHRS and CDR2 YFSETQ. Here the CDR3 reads CASSLTAGAGNEQFF. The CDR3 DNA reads TGCGCCAGCAGCTTAACGGCGGGGGCAGGCAATGAGCAGTTCTTC.

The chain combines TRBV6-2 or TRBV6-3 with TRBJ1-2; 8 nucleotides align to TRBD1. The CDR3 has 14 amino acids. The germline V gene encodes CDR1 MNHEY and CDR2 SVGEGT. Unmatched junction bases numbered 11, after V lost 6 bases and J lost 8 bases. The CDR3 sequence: CASSGQGAYQGYTF. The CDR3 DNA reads TGTGCCAGCAGCGGACAGGGAGCATATCAAGGCTACACCTTC.

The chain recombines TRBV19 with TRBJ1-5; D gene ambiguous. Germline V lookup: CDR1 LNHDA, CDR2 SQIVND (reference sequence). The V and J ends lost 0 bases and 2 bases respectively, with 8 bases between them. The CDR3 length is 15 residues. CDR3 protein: CASSIEPTGNQPQHF. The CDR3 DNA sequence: TGTGCCAGTAGTATAGAGCCTACCGGCAATCAGCCCCAGCATTTT.

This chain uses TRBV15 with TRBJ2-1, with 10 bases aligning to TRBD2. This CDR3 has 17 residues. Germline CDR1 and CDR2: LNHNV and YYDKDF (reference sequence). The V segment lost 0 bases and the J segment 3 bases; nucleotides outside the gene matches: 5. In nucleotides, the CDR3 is TGTGCCACCAGCAGAGATCAAGCGGGGGGGTACTACAATGAGCAGTTCTTC. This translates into CATSRDQAGGYYNEQFF.

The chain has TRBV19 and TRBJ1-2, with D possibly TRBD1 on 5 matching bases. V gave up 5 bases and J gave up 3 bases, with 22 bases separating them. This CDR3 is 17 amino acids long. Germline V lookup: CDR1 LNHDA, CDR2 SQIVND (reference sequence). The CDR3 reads CASSPLRPQGSDYGYTF. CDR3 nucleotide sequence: TGTGCCAGTAGTCCCCTGAGGCCCCAGGGTTCCGACTATGGCTACACCTTC.

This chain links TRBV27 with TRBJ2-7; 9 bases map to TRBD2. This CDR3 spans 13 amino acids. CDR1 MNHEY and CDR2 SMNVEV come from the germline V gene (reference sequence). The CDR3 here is CASSLRNGGGAGV. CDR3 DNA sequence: TGTGCCAGCAGTTTACGAAATGGCGGGGGGGCTGGCGTC.

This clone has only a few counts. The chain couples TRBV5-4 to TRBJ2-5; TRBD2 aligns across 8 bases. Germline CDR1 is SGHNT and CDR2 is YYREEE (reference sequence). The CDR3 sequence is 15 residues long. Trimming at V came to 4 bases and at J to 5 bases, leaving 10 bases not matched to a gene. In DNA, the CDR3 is TGTGCCAGCAGCCCCTCCGGGGGGGCGGAGGAGACCCAGTACTTC. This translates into CASSPSGGAEETQYF.

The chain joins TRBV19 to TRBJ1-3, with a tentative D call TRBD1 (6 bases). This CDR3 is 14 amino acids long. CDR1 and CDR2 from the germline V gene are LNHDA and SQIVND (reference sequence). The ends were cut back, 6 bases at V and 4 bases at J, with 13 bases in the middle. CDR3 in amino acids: CASSDTGSGNTIYF. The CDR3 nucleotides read TGTGCCAGTAGCGACACAGGGTCCGGAAACACCATATATTTT.

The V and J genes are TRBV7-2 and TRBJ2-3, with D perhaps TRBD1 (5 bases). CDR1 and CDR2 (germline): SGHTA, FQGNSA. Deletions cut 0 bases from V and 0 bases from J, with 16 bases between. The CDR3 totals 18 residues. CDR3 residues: CASSLALFPRASTDTQYF. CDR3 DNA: TGTGCCAGCAGCTTAGCTCTATTCCCCAGGGCTAGCACAGATACGCAGTATTTT. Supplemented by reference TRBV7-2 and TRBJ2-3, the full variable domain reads GAGVSQSPSNKVTEKGKDVELRCDPISGHTALYWYRQSLGQGLEFLIYFQGNSAPDKSGLPSDRFSAERTGGSVSTLTIQRTQQEDSAVYLCASSLALFPRASTDTQYFGPGTRLTVL.